Following are 26 T cell receptor beta chains from one sample sequenced in a study of identical twins. A single record per CDR3 protein comes from TCRdb applying MiXCR to the 5' RACE reads. The sample yields a few hundred thousand distinct CDR3 sequences, approximately 8.6% seen once. The same sample was also used in a study of yellow fever vaccine responses in identical twins.

The source material was CD8+ T cells sorted from blood. The receptors were sampled from a woman under 30 in good health.

This clonotype was counted ten times or more. The chain couples TRBV6-2 or TRBV6-3 to TRBJ2-3; tentatively, D is TRBD1 (6 bases). Germline-derived CDR1 and CDR2 are MNHEY and SVGEGT. V was shortened by 5 bases and J by 1 base, with 10 bases between the two germline ends. This CDR3 is built from 14 residues. CDR3 sequence (DNA): TGTGCCAGCAGTCCCCAGGGGCGCACAGATACGCAGTATTTT. It codes for CASSPQGRTDTQYF.

This chain uses TRBV24-1 with TRBJ2-1; the D is unclear. V lost 7 bases to trimming and J lost 0 bases, with 15 bases between them. Looked up from germline, CDR1 is KGHDR and CDR2 is SFDVKD. The CDR3 contains 16 residues. DNA for the CDR3: TGTGCCACCAGGGGTGATTCGTCAGGCTCCTACAATGAGCAGTTCTTC. Translated: CATRGDSSGSYNEQFF.

This clonotype was recorded at least ten times. V usage is TRBV12-3 or TRBV12-4 and J usage is TRBJ2-7; TRBD1 matches at 7 bases. V was pared by 5 bases and J by 3 bases, with 7 bases of the junction left unmatched. There are 14 residues in the CDR3. The CDR3 reads CASSPPDRDYEQYF. In DNA, the CDR3 is TGTGCCAGCAGTCCTCCCGACAGGGACTACGAGCAGTACTTC.

The table lists this clonotype with a few counts. This chain joins TRBV6-5 and TRBJ2-5, with D possibly matching TRBD1 (5 bases). Per the germline V gene, CDR1 is MNHEY and CDR2 is SVGAGI. CDR3 length equals 13 residues. V was shortened by 2 bases and J by 3 bases, with 7 bases between the two germline ends. The CDR3 spells CASSYGAKETQYF. The CDR3 DNA is TGTGCCAGCAGTTACGGGGCGAAAGAGACCCAGTACTTC.

This chain links TRBV20-1 with TRBJ2-5; 7 nucleotides line up with TRBD1. The germline CDR1 and CDR2 sequences are DFQATT and SNEGSKA (reference sequence). Trimming at V came to 3 bases and at J to 4 bases, leaving 8 bases not matched to a gene. The CDR3 is 14 amino acids. This CDR3 is CSASDDRAGETQYF. The CDR3 DNA is TGCAGTGCTAGCGACGACAGGGCAGGAGAGACCCAGTACTTC.

This clonotype has a handful of counts. The rearrangement joins TRBV28 to TRBJ2-7; 9 nucleotides match TRBD1. J was trimmed by 5 bases and V by 3 bases; bases with no gene match: 8. Germline V lookup: CDR1 MDHEN, CDR2 SYDVKM. CDR3 length: 15 residues. DNA of the CDR3: TGTGCCAGCAGTTTGGGAGGGGACAGGGTCGACGAGCAGTACTTC. Its protein is CASSLGGDRVDEQYF.

This clonotype was picked up a small number of times. The V and J genes are TRBV11-2 and TRBJ2-5, with unresolved D. The CDR3 runs 14 residues. Germline loops: CDR1 SGHAT, CDR2 FQNNGV. The germline V and J ends were trimmed by 3 bases and 0 bases, with 8 bases remaining between them. DNA of the CDR3: TGTGCCAGCAGCTTCGGGCCCTACCAAGAGACCCAGTACTTC. Its translation is CASSFGPYQETQYF.

This clonotype occurred a few times. The genes are TRBV6-1 and TRBJ1-1, with a weak D call TRBD1 (5 bases). V gave up 10 bases and J gave up 5 bases, with 11 bases separating them. The CDR3 length is 11 residues. Germline CDR1 is MNHNS and CDR2 is SASEGT. CDR3 DNA: TGTGCCACGGGGCACGTGACTGAAGCTTTCTTT. Amino acid sequence: CATGHVTEAFF.

The V call is TRBV7-6, the J call TRBJ2-1; D is ambiguous. Germline V lookup: CDR1 SGHVS, CDR2 FNYEAQ. CDR3 length: 15 amino acids. Trimming shortened V by 2 bases and J by 4 bases, and 12 bases separated the two germline ends. CDR3 nucleotide sequence: TGTGCCAGCAGCTTATCTTCGGTCAGTTACAATGAGCAGTTCTTC. Encoded protein: CASSLSSVSYNEQFF.

This clonotype was seen only a few times. The CDR3 coding sequence is TGTGCCAGCAGTTACCCCGGACTTGATGGCTACACCTTC. The encoded protein is CASSYPGLDGYTF. The V call is TRBV6-2 or TRBV6-3, the J call TRBJ1-2; D unclear. V was pared by 2 bases and J by 6 bases, with 10 bases between. CDR1 and CDR2 (germline): MNHEY, SVGEGT. The CDR3 consists of 13 residues.

V and J are TRBV7-9 and TRBJ1-1, with D possibly being TRBD1 (6 bases). Germline loops: CDR1 SEHNR, CDR2 FQNEAQ (reference sequence). Trimming took 5 bases from V and 6 from J, leaving 10 bases between them. This CDR3 region has 12 residues. CDR3 DNA: TGTGCCAGCAGCCTAAGGACAGCTGAAGCTTTCTTT. Its protein product is CASSLRTAEAFF.

This clonotype showed up just a few times. For the CDR3, the DNA is TGTGCCAGCAGTCTCCCTTCCGTGACAGGGTATTGGGAAAAACTGTTTTTT. Protein product: CASSLPSVTGYWEKLFF. The chain combines TRBV12-3 or TRBV12-4 with TRBJ1-4; 7 bases fit TRBD1. Trimming cost V 5 bases and J 8 bases; bases outside gene matches: 17. CDR3 length: 17 amino acids.

CDR3 in DNA: TGTGCCAGCAGTCACCCCCGGGACACCGAGTACCAAGAGACCCAGTACTTC. This gives the protein CASSHPRDTEYQETQYF. This rearrangement joins TRBV7-6 to TRBJ2-5; a weak D match, TRBD1 (6 bases). The V end was cut by 6 bases, the J end by 0 bases, with 20 bases between. CDR3 size: 17 residues. Germline CDR1 reads SGHVS; CDR2 reads FNYEAQ.

This clonotype was counted a few times. This CDR3 is CSARALGHTEAFF. CDR3 coding DNA: TGCAGTGCTAGAGCACTAGGGCACACTGAAGCTTTCTTT. The chain couples TRBV20-1 to TRBJ1-1; no definite D call. The V and J ends lost 1 base and 3 bases respectively, with 9 bases between them. CDR3 size: 13 residues. Germline loops: CDR1 DFQATT, CDR2 SNEGSKA (reference sequence).

This clonotype was counted many times. J is TRBJ2-7 and V is TRBV10-3; 11 positions agree with TRBD1. J gave up 6 bases and V 6 bases, and 7 bases lay outside the gene matches. This CDR3 comprises 14 residues. Germline CDR1 ENHRY, CDR2 SYGVKD. The CDR3 reads CAIRFGDRGGEQYF. The CDR3 bases are TGTGCCATCAGGTTTGGGGACAGGGGGGGCGAGCAGTACTTC.

Ten or more counts support this clonotype. This chain joins TRBV29-1 and TRBJ2-1; 8 bases are a match to TRBD1. V lost 7 bases to trimming and J lost 5 bases; unmatched junction nucleotides: 1. The CDR3 runs to 11 residues. CDR1 and CDR2 from the germline V gene are SQVTM and ANQGSEA. CDR3 loop: CSGTGNNEQFF. CDR3 sequence (DNA): TGCAGCGGGACAGGGAACAATGAGCAGTTCTTC.

This chain links TRBV6-2 or TRBV6-3 with TRBJ1-1; D gene ambiguous. V lost 7 bases and J lost 11, with 17 bases in between. Germline values: CDR1 MNHEY, CDR2 SVGEGT. The CDR3 runs to 12 residues. CDR3 sequence: CASTNGGPGAFF. The CDR3, as DNA: TGTGCCAGCACCAACGGAGGGCCGGGGGCTTTCTTT.

The genes are TRBV14 and TRBJ1-2, with D possibly TRBD1 on 5 matching bases. The germline CDR1 and CDR2 sequences are SGHDN and FVKESK. The CDR3 has 13 residues. Trimming shortened V by 1 base and J by 5 bases, and 8 bases separated the two germline ends. CDR3 protein: CASSQVKGYGYTF. The CDR3 coding sequence is TGTGCCAGCAGCCAAGTGAAGGGGTATGGCTACACCTTC.

V gene TRBV5-1 combines with J gene TRBJ2-1; unclear D gene. Germline CDR1 and CDR2: SGHRS and YFSETQ. This CDR3 is built from 15 residues. V gave up 0 bases and J gave up 9 bases, with 16 bases separating them. The CDR3 spells CASSLEMGSVAEQFF. The CDR3 region has the DNA TGCGCCAGCAGCTTGGAGATGGGCTCGGTGGCTGAGCAGTTCTTC.

This chain connects TRBV20-1 to TRBJ2-1; D gene unclear. The CDR3 loop spans 16 amino acids. Germline CDR1 and CDR2: DFQATT and SNEGSKA (reference sequence). Trimming removed 3 bases at V and 4 bases at J, with 19 bases between. The DNA of the CDR3 is TGCAGTGCTAGGCCTCGGAATCTGGCCAGTTACAATGAGCAGTTCTTC. Protein sequence: CSARPRNLASYNEQFF.

This clonotype was observed a handful of times. The chain uses TRBV20-1 and TRBJ1-1; D may be TRBD1 (5 bases). The CDR3 extends over 13 amino acids. Germline assignment: CDR1 DFQATT and CDR2 SNEGSKA (reference sequence). Trimming took 3 bases from V and 3 from J, leaving 11 bases between them. The CDR3 loop is CSARERGYTEAFF. CDR3 sequence (DNA): TGCAGTGCTAGGGAGCGGGGGTACACTGAAGCTTTCTTT.

The V gene is TRBV7-2, the J gene TRBJ2-1; 7 nucleotides match TRBD1. J lost 0 bases, V lost 0 bases, and 14 bases had no gene match. The CDR3 extends over 20 amino acids. Looked up from germline, CDR1 is SGHTA and CDR2 is FQGNSA. CDR3 loop: CASSLAPGQRRQSSYNEQFF. The DNA of the CDR3 is TGTGCCAGCAGCTTAGCACCGGGACAGAGGAGGCAAAGCTCCTACAATGAGCAGTTCTTC.

V and J are TRBV4-1 and TRBJ2-1; 10 bases are a match to TRBD1. Trimming cost V 4 bases and J 9 bases; bases outside gene matches: 9. This CDR3 spans 15 amino acids. Germline V gene lookup returns CDR1 MGHRA and CDR2 YSYEKL. The CDR3 DNA reads as TGCGCCAGCAGCCCTACGACAGGGGGCCATGGTGAGCAGTTCTTC. Protein: CASSPTTGGHGEQFF.

Many counts were recorded for this clonotype. V gene TRBV11-2 combines with J gene TRBJ2-5; D is possibly TRBD2 (5 bases). Trimming left V 6 bases short and J 0 bases short, with 17 bases between. Per the germline V gene, CDR1 is SGHAT and CDR2 is FQNNGV. The CDR3 length is 16 residues. The CDR3 coding sequence is TGTGCCAGCAGTCCAGGACTGCTACCGTACCAAGAGACCCAGTACTTC. This translates into CASSPGLLPYQETQYF.

This clonotype has a count of ten or more. V is TRBV12-3 or TRBV12-4 and J is TRBJ1-2; no clear D. V was cut by 4 bases and J by 4 bases, with 16 bases left in between. The CDR3 runs to 15 residues. The CDR3 nucleotides read TGTGCCAGCAGTTCCACCGGACGGAGGATCTATGGCTACACCTTC. It translates to CASSSTGRRIYGYTF.

The V call is TRBV2, the J call TRBJ2-3; the D call may be TRBD1 or TRBD2 (5 bases each). The germline V gene has CDR1 SNHLY and CDR2 FYNNEI. V shed 7 bases and J shed 3 bases, with 8 bases lying between them. The CDR3 covers 12 residues. For the CDR3, the DNA is TGTGCCAGCACGGGGCCTACAGATACGCAGTATTTT. Its protein is CASTGPTDTQYF.